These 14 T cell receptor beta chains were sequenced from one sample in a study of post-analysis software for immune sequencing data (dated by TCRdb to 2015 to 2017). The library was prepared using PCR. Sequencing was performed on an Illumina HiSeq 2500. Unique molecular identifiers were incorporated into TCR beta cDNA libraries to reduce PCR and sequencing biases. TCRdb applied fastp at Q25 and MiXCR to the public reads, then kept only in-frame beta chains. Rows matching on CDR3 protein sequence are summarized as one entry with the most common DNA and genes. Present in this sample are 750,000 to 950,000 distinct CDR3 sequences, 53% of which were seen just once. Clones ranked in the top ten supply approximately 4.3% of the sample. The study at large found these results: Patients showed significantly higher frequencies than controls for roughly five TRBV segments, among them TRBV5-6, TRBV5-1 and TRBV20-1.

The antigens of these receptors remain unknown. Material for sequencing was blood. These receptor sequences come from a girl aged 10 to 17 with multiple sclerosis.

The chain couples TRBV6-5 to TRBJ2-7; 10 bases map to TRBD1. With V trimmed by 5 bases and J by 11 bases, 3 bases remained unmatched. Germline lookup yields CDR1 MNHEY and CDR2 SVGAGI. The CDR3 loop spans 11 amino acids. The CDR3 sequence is CASSHGQGEYF. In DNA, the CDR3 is TGTGCCAGCAGTCACGGACAGGGGGAGTACTTC.

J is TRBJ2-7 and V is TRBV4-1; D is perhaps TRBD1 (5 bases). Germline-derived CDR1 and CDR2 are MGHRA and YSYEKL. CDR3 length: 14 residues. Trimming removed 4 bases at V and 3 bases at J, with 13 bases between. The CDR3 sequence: CASSLRVSLYEQYF. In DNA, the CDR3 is TGCGCCAGCAGCCTCAGGGTTTCCCTCTACGAGCAGTACTTC.

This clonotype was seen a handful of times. This CDR3 reads CASSPVSQEETQYF. The CDR3 coding sequence is TGTGCCAGCAGTCCAGTCTCGCAGGAAGAGACCCAGTACTTC. J is TRBJ2-5 and V is TRBV12-3 or TRBV12-4; D gene uncertain. V shed 5 bases and J shed 3 bases, with 13 bases lying between them. The CDR3 spans 14 residues.

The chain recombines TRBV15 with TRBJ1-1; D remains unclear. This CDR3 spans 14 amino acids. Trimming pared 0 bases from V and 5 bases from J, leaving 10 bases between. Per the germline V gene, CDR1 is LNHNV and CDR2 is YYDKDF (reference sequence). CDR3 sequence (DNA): TGTGCCACCAGCAGAGAAACTAAGGGAACTGAAGCTTTCTTT. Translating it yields CATSRETKGTEAFF.

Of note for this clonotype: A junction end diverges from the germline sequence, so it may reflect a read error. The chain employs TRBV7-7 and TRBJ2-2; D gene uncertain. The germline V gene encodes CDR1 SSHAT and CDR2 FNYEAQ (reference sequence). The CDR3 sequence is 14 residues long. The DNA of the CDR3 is TGTGCTAGCAGCTTAGTGGTTGGCACCGGGGAGCTGTTTTTT. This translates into CASSLVVGTGELFF.

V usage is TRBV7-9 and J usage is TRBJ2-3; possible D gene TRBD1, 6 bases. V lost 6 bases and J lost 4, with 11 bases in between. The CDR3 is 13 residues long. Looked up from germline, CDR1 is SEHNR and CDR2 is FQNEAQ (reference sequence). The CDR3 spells CASRSTGSDTQYF. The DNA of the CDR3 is TGTGCCAGCAGATCCACAGGGTCAGATACGCAGTATTTT.

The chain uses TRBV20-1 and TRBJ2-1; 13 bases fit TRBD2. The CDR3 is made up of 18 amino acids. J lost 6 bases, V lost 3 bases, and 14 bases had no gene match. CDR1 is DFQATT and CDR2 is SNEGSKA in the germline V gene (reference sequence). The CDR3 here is CSASKPHRTSGRSNEQFF. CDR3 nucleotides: TGCAGTGCTAGTAAGCCCCACCGGACTAGCGGGAGAAGCAATGAGCAGTTCTTC.

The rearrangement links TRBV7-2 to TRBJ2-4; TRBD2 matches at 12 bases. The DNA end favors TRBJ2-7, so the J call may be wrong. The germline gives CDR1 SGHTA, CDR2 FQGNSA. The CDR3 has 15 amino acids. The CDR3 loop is CASSFLAGGPNEQYF. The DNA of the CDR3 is TGTGCCAGCAGCTTTCTAGCGGGAGGGCCCAACGAGCAGTACTTC.

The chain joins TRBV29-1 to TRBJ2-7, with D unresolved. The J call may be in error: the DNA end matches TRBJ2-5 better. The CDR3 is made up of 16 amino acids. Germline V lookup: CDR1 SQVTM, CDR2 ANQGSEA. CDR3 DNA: TGCAGCGCATGTTTGTGGGATCACAAGGAGTTGGAGACCCAGTACTTC. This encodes CSACLWDHKELETQYF.

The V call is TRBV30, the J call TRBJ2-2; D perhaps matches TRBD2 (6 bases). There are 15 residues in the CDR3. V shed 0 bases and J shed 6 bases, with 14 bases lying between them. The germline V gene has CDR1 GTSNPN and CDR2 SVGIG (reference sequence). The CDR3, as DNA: TGTGCCTGGAGTGTAGGATTCGGCGGGGCCGGGGAGCTGTTTTTT. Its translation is CAWSVGFGGAGELFF.

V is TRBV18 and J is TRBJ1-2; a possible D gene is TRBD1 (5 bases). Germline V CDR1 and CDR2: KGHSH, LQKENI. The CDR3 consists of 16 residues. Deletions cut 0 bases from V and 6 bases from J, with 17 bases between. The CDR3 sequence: CASSPPVFRGDDGYTF. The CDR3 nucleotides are TGTGCCAGCTCACCACCGGTTTTTAGGGGAGATGATGGCTACACCTTC.

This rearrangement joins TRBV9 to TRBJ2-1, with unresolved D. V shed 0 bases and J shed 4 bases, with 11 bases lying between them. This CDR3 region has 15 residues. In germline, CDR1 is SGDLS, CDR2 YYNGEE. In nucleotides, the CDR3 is TGTGCCAGCAGCGTAGGCATGGGTCAGTACAATGAGCAGTTCTTC. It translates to CASSVGMGQYNEQFF.

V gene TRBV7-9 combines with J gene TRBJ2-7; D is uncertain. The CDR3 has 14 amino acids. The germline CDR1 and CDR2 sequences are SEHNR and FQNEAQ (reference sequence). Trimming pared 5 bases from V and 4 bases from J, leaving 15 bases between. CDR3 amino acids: CASSRSPSLYEQYF. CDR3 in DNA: TGTGCCAGCAGCCGGTCGCCATCCCTATACGAGCAGTACTTC.

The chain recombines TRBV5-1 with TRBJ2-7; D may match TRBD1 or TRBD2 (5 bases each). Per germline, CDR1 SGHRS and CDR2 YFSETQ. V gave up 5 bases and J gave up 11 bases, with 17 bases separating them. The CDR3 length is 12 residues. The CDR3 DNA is TGCGCCAGCAGGTGGCAGGGACGTGAGGAGTACTTC. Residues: CASRWQGREEYF.